Below, 28 T cell receptor beta chains from the same sample are listed, as sequenced in a study of T cell responses to AZD1222 COVID-19 vaccine. Data came from immunoSEQ multiplex PCR; TCRdb stores just in-frame clones and leaves some out. The table has more than 75,000 clones, 83% seen once. The specimen comprised peripheral blood, sampled 28 days after the second AZD1222 dose. These receptor sequences come from an adult who received the AZD1222 COVID-19 vaccine.

The rearrangement links TRBV6-6 to TRBJ1-1; D gene unclear. Looked up from germline, CDR1 is MNHNY and CDR2 is SVGAGI (reference sequence). The ends were cut back, 5 bases at V and 8 bases at J, with 15 bases in the middle. The CDR3 extends over 13 amino acids. The CDR3 nucleotides are TGTGCCAGCAGTCCCCTGAGTTTGAGGGAAGCTTTCTTT. This sequence encodes CASSPLSLREAFF.

This clone was seen only a few times. J is TRBJ1-2 and V is TRBV19, with 8 bases aligning to TRBD1. The germline CDR1 and CDR2 sequences are LNHDA and SQIVND (reference sequence). J gave up 4 bases and V 6 bases, and 7 bases lay outside the gene matches. There are 14 residues in the CDR3. The CDR3 nucleotides are TGTGCCAGTAGGTACAAGACAGGGGTCTATGGCTACACCTTC. Amino acid sequence: CASRYKTGVYGYTF. Filled out from reference TRBV19 and TRBJ1-2, the complete variable domain reads DGGITQSPKYLFRKEGQNVTLSCEQNLNHDAMYWYRQDPGQGLRLIYYSQIVNDFQKGDIAEGYSVSREKKESFPLTVTSAQKNPTAFYLCASRYKTGVYGYTFGSGTRLTVV.

This rearrangement joins TRBV24-1 to TRBJ2-1; 10 nucleotides match TRBD2. The junction had 2 bases not matched to a gene; V was cut back by 5 bases and J by 8 bases. Germline CDR1 and CDR2: KGHDR and SFDVKD. The CDR3 is made up of 13 amino acids. The chain's CDR3 is CATSAGTSDEQFF. The CDR3 region has the DNA TGTGCCACCAGTGCAGGGACTAGCGATGAGCAGTTCTTC.

The chain joins TRBV4-1 to TRBJ2-7; a possible D gene is TRBD1 (6 bases). The CDR3 consists of 16 residues. The ends were cut back, 0 bases at V and 2 bases at J, with 14 bases in the middle. Germline V gives CDR1 MGHRA, CDR2 YSYEKL. Here the CDR3 DNA reads TGCGCCAGCAGCCAAGATATGCGGACAGAAACCTACGAGCAGTACTTC. It is translated as CASSQDMRTETYEQYF.

This sequence joins TRBV7-2 and TRBJ2-1, with a tentative D call TRBD2 (6 bases). The CDR3 extends over 16 amino acids. The germline CDR1 and CDR2 sequences are SGHTA and FQGNSA. V shed 5 bases and J shed 2 bases, with 16 bases lying between them. CDR3 sequence: CASSLGLASAYNEQFF. The CDR3 coding sequence is TGTGCCAGCAGCCTAGGGCTAGCGTCCGCCTACAATGAGCAGTTCTTC.

This sequence joins TRBV7-2 and TRBJ1-2; D unresolved. Germline loops: CDR1 SGHTA, CDR2 FQGNSA. V gave up 7 bases and J gave up 8 bases, with 23 bases separating them. CDR3 length: 15 amino acids. For the CDR3, the DNA is TGTGCCAGCATCCTAAACACGGGATCAAGAAGGGGCTACACCTTC. It is translated as CASILNTGSRRGYTF. Full variable domain (rest looked up from reference TRBV7-2 and TRBJ1-2): GAGVSQSPSNKVTEKGKDVELRCDPISGHTALYWYRQSLGQGLEFLIYFQGNSAPDKSGLPSDRFSAERTGGSVSTLTIQRTQQEDSAVYLCASILNTGSRRGYTFGSGTRLTVV.

CDR3 region: CASSQEAPPFRGLKGYTF. CDR3 nucleotides: TGCGCCAGCAGCCAAGAGGCGCCCCCCTTCAGGGGGCTTAAAGGCTACACCTTC. The chain joins TRBV4-1 to TRBJ1-2; 8 bases align to TRBD1. The germline V gene has CDR1 MGHRA and CDR2 YSYEKL. This CDR3 comprises 18 residues. V was pared by 0 bases and J by 8 bases, with 17 bases of the junction left unmatched.

There are a few counts of this clone. V is TRBV9 and J is TRBJ2-1; D is perhaps TRBD1 (6 bases). CDR3 size: 15 residues. V gave up 0 bases and J gave up 3 bases, with 10 bases separating them. Germline loops: CDR1 SGDLS, CDR2 YYNGEE. The CDR3 nucleotides read TGTGCCAGCAGCGTAGGCAGGGGTAACTACAATGAGCAGTTCTTC. Translation: CASSVGRGNYNEQFF.

This sequence joins TRBV20-1 and TRBJ1-2, with unresolved D. CDR1 is DFQATT and CDR2 is SNEGSKA in the germline V gene (reference sequence). Trimming cost V 3 bases and J 8 bases, with 10 bases left between them. The CDR3 contains 11 residues. CDR3 in DNA: TGCAGTGCTAGGCTGGAGATCGGCTACACCTTC. This translates into CSARLEIGYTF.

The chain employs TRBV14 and TRBJ1-4, with D unclear. From germline, CDR1 is SGHDN and CDR2 FVKESK. The CDR3 runs to 12 residues. Between the trimmed V and J ends, which lost 1 base and 9 bases, there was a span of 6 bases. The CDR3 here is CASSQGRKKLFF. The CDR3 DNA sequence: TGTGCCAGCAGCCAAGGCCGAAAAAAACTGTTTTTT. Variable domain in full (rest from reference TRBV14 and TRBJ1-4): EAGVTQFPSHSVIEKGQTVTLRCDPISGHDNLYWYRRVMGKEIKFLLHFVKESKQDESGMPNNRFLAERTGGTYSTLKVQPAELEDSGVYFCASSQGRKKLFFGSGTQLSVL.

The chain employs TRBV19 and TRBJ1-3; TRBD1 is a possible D gene (6 bases). The V gene lost 6 bases and the J gene lost 4 bases, with 28 bases spanning the gap. The CDR3 runs 19 residues. Germline CDR1 is LNHDA and CDR2 is SQIVND (reference sequence). CDR3 residues: CASRPAGQRYLVGGNTIYF. In DNA, the CDR3 is TGTGCCAGTAGACCGGCTGGACAGCGCTACCTTGTAGGGGGAAACACCATATATTTT.

This clone has a handful of counts. This sequence joins TRBV13 and TRBJ1-2; no clear D gene. The CDR3 totals 13 residues. Looked up from germline, CDR1 is PRHDT and CDR2 is FYEKMQ (reference sequence). V was pared by 0 bases and J by 5 bases, with 7 bases between. The CDR3 DNA reads TGTGCCAGCAGCTTAGGCCAGAGTTATGGCTACACCTTC. It is translated as CASSLGQSYGYTF. The full variable domain, with the rest looked up from reference TRBV13 and TRBJ1-2, is AAGVIQSPRHLIKEKRETATLKCYPIPRHDTVYWYQQGPGQDPQFLISFYEKMQSDKGSIPDRFSAQQFSDYHSELNMSSLELGDSALYFCASSLGQSYGYTFGSGTRLTVV.

The CDR3, as DNA: TGTGCCAGCAGCCTCGGGGGCGCCACTGGGAATGAGCAGTTCTTC. Its translation is CASSLGGATGNEQFF. The chain recombines TRBV13 with TRBJ2-1; the D call may be TRBD1 or TRBD2 (6 bases each). V gave up 5 bases and J gave up 7 bases, with 18 bases separating them. The germline V gene encodes CDR1 PRHDT and CDR2 FYEKMQ (reference sequence). The CDR3 is made up of 15 amino acids.

The genes are TRBV4-3 and TRBJ1-4, with a weak D call TRBD1 (6 bases). The V end lost 0 bases, the J end lost 0 bases, and 11 bases lay between the germline ends. Germline-derived CDR1 and CDR2 are LGHNA and YSLEER. This CDR3 region has 17 residues. The CDR3 reads CASSQDGGAATNEKLFF. The CDR3 DNA reads as TGCGCCAGCAGCCAAGATGGGGGCGCCGCAACTAATGAAAAACTGTTTTTT.

The chain couples TRBV20-1 to TRBJ2-1, with D possibly matching TRBD2 (5 bases). This CDR3 contains 15 residues. The germline V gene encodes CDR1 DFQATT and CDR2 SNEGSKA (reference sequence). V lost 3 bases and J lost 0, with 12 bases in between. The CDR3 DNA sequence: TGCAGTGCTAGTAGGCGGGCAGCCTCCTACAATGAGCAGTTCTTC. Amino acid sequence: CSASRRAASYNEQFF.

The chain links TRBV4-2 to TRBJ2-6; D is undetermined. CDR1 LGHNA and CDR2 YNFKEQ come from the germline V gene. V lost 0 bases to trimming and J lost 0 bases, with 6 bases between them. This CDR3 has 16 amino acids. CDR3: CASSQEQRSGANVLTF. In DNA, the CDR3 is TGTGCCAGCAGCCAAGAGCAGCGCTCTGGGGCCAACGTCCTGACTTTC.

This clone was seen a single time. This sequence joins TRBV30 and TRBJ2-5; no reliable D call. Germline V gives CDR1 GTSNPN, CDR2 SVGIG (reference sequence). Trimming left V 1 base short and J 2 bases short, with 8 bases between. The CDR3 is made up of 13 amino acids. CDR3 DNA: TGTGCCTGGAGTGACGGGTTACAAGAGACCCAGTACTTC. Translating gives CAWSDGLQETQYF.

J is TRBJ2-3 and V is TRBV7-2, with D perhaps matching TRBD2 (6 bases). Deletions cut 6 bases from V and 1 base from J, with 17 bases between. This CDR3 region has 16 residues. Looked up from germline, CDR1 is SGHTA and CDR2 is FQGNSA. CDR3 in amino acids: CASSPTRRARTDTQYF. The CDR3 DNA reads TGTGCCAGCAGTCCAACGAGGAGGGCCCGCACAGATACGCAGTATTTT.

DNA for the CDR3: TGTGCCAGCAGCTTAAGTGGAGCCCTTTCTGGAAACACCATATATTTT. As protein: CASSLSGALSGNTIYF. The V and J genes are TRBV7-3 and TRBJ1-3, with D uncertain. The CDR3 length is 16 residues. V shed 1 base and J shed 1 base, with 11 bases lying between them. Germline V gene lookup returns CDR1 SGHTA and CDR2 FQGTGA.

The chain recombines TRBV7-2 with TRBJ1-1, with 8 bases matching TRBD1. V dropped 5 bases and J dropped 11; count of bases not matched to a gene: 13. CDR1 and CDR2 from the germline V gene are SGHTA and FQGNSA. The CDR3 consists of 14 residues. The CDR3 DNA is TGTGCCAGCAGCAACCGTATGGGACAGGTGAAGGCTTTCTTT. Its translation: CASSNRMGQVKAFF.

This chain uses TRBV27 with TRBJ1-2; 8 nucleotides agree with TRBD1. V was clipped by 3 bases and J by 4 bases; unmatched bases: 19. The CDR3 loop spans 19 amino acids. Germline V gene lookup returns CDR1 MNHEY and CDR2 SMNVEV (reference sequence). The CDR3 sequence is CASSFIPLAGGVGFYGYTF. The CDR3 coding sequence is TGTGCCAGCAGTTTCATCCCCCTGGCAGGGGGCGTAGGGTTCTATGGCTACACCTTC.

A few counts support this clone. J is TRBJ1-1 and V is TRBV30, with 7 positions matching TRBD1. CDR3 size: 14 residues. J was trimmed by 1 base and V by 4 bases; bases with no gene match: 6. Germline CDR1 is GTSNPN and CDR2 is SVGIG (reference sequence). The CDR3, as DNA: TGTGCCTGGAATGTCAGGGGGACGAACACTGAAGCTTTCTTT. This encodes CAWNVRGTNTEAFF. The whole variable domain, filled in from reference TRBV30 and TRBJ1-1, reads SQTIHQWPATLVQPVGSPLSLECTVEGTSNPNLYWYRQAAGRGLQLLFYSVGIGQISSEVPQNLSASRPQDRQFILSSKKLLLSDSGFYLCAWNVRGTNTEAFFGQGTRLTVV.

CDR3 DNA: TGTGCCAGCTCACCACCTAGCGTGGACGAAAACATTCAGTACTTC. This sequence encodes CASSPPSVDENIQYF. The chain links TRBV18 to TRBJ2-4, with D perhaps matching TRBD2 (5 bases). The CDR3 spans 15 residues. Germline CDR1 KGHSH, CDR2 LQKENI. Trimming pared 0 bases from V and 5 bases from J, leaving 11 bases between.

In its sample, this clone was seen once. The DNA for the CDR3 is TGTGCCAGTAGTATATTAAGCGGCACCGGGGAGCTGTTTTTT. It yields the protein CASSILSGTGELFF. This chain joins TRBV19 and TRBJ2-2, with D perhaps TRBD2 (5 bases). Trimming shortened V by 2 bases and J by 4 bases, and 8 bases separated the two germline ends. Germline V CDR1 and CDR2: LNHDA, SQIVND (reference sequence). The CDR3 is 14 residues long. Full variable domain (remainder filled in from reference TRBV19 and TRBJ2-2): DGGITQSPKYLFRKEGQNVTLSCEQNLNHDAMYWYRQDPGQGLRLIYYSQIVNDFQKGDIAEGYSVSREKKESFPLTVTSAQKNPTAFYLCASSILSGTGELFFGEGSRLTVL.

The genes are TRBV12-3 or TRBV12-4 and TRBJ1-3; D uncertain. The V and J ends lost 6 bases and 3 bases respectively, with 9 bases between them. The CDR3 is 13 residues long. The DNA for the CDR3 is TGTGCCAGCAGGCAAGCCGGTGGAAACACCATATATTTT. Its protein is CASRQAGGNTIYF.

For the CDR3, the DNA is TGTGCCAGCAGCCGGGACTGGACCGGGGAGCTGTTTTTT. This translates into CASSRDWTGELFF. The rearrangement joins TRBV5-4 to TRBJ2-2; tentatively, D is TRBD2 (6 bases). CDR1 and CDR2 from the germline V gene are SGHNT and YYREEE (reference sequence). There are 13 residues in the CDR3. The ends were cut back, 4 bases at V and 5 bases at J, with 9 bases in the middle.

The rearrangement links TRBV6-5 to TRBJ2-1, with TRBD2 matching 10 bases. The junction had 6 bases not matched to a gene; V was cut back by 7 bases and J by 6 bases. Germline V gene lookup returns CDR1 MNHEY and CDR2 SVGAGI. This CDR3 region has 14 residues. The CDR3 region has the DNA TGTGCCAGCATGGCGGGACTAGCGACCAATGAGCAGTTCTTC. Translating gives CASMAGLATNEQFF.

This clone was detected only a few times. The genes are TRBV11-2 and TRBJ1-6; unclear D gene. With 5 bases removed from V and 9 bases from J, the gap between germline ends came to 11 bases. CDR1 is SGHAT, CDR2 FQNNGV, per germline. This CDR3 has 13 amino acids. The CDR3 nucleotides are TGTGCCAGCAGCCTAGGTTATGGTTCACCCCTCCACTTT. This sequence encodes CASSLGYGSPLHF.